These 13 T cell receptor beta chains were sequenced from one sample in a study of blood T cells in healthy people across ages. Using a J-beta primer mix together with a sample-barcoded 5' primer, a second PCR was run for about 6 to 11 cycles. TCRdb itself ran the 5' RACE reads through MiXCR, one entry per CDR3 protein. Of under 800,000 distinct CDR3 sequences in the sample, roughly 47% were seen once. The sequencing input was blood. The receptors shown here come from an older woman in good health.

The rearrangement joins TRBV6-6 to TRBJ2-5, with 9 positions matching TRBD2. Germline-derived CDR1 and CDR2 are MNHNY and SVGAGI (reference sequence). This CDR3 contains 15 residues. V shed 7 bases and J 5 bases; nucleotides not matched to a gene: 11. CDR3 in DNA: TGTGCCAGCACCCAACCTACTAGCGGGTGGGAGACCCAGTACTTC. Translated, it gives CASTQPTSGWETQYF.

To note about this clonotype: Germline is not matched at one junction end, which may reflect a read error. The V gene is TRBV12-3 or TRBV12-4, the J gene TRBJ2-2; 9 bases agree with TRBD1. The CDR3 totals 13 residues. CDR3 residues: CATGQGSSGELFF. In nucleotides, the CDR3 is TGCGCCACGGGACAGGGAAGTTCCGGGGAGCTGTTTTTT.

The V gene is TRBV6-5, the J gene TRBJ2-1; no reliable D call. CDR1 MNHEY and CDR2 SVGAGI come from the germline V gene. V lost 2 bases, J lost 15 bases, and 17 bases lay in between. This CDR3 region has 13 residues. The CDR3 here is CASSYTVQERRFF. CDR3 coding DNA: TGTGCCAGCAGTTACACCGTACAAGAACGGCGGTTCTTC.

In its sample, this clonotype was seen once. This chain connects TRBV4-1 to TRBJ2-4; D uncertain. The CDR3 extends over 13 amino acids. Germline V lookup: CDR1 MGHRA, CDR2 YSYEKL. V gave up 0 bases and J gave up 5 bases, with 5 bases separating them. The CDR3 coding sequence is TGCGCCAGCAGCCAAGATCAGGAAAACATTCAGTACTTC. Encoded protein: CASSQDQENIQYF.

A few counts support this clonotype. This rearrangement joins TRBV5-1 to TRBJ2-3, with D perhaps matching TRBD2 (6 bases). Germline V lookup: CDR1 SGHRS, CDR2 YFSETQ. The CDR3 sequence is 18 residues long. The ends were cut back, 0 bases at V and 10 bases at J, with 27 bases in the middle. The CDR3 DNA sequence: TGCGCCAGCAGCTTGGCCCTGAAGCTCCGGGGACCAGGGACTCCGCAGTATTTT. This gives the protein CASSLALKLRGPGTPQYF.

The V gene is TRBV18, the J gene TRBJ2-7, with 10 bases matching TRBD1. Germline lookup yields CDR1 KGHSH and CDR2 LQKENI. J gave up 2 bases and V 2 bases, and 3 bases lay outside the gene matches. The CDR3 has 15 amino acids. Here the CDR3 reads CASSPTGQGTYEQYF. The CDR3 DNA reads as TGTGCCAGCTCACCAACGGGACAGGGGACCTACGAGCAGTACTTC.

This clonotype was found a few times. This sequence joins TRBV7-6 and TRBJ1-2, with D unresolved. Germline V gives CDR1 SGHVS, CDR2 FNYEAQ. Trimming cost V 2 bases and J 5 bases, with 18 bases left between them. The CDR3 contains 16 residues. The CDR3 nucleotides read TGTGCCAGCAGCTTATTTCGGGGAGGGCTTGAGTATGGCTACACCTTC. Translation: CASSLFRGGLEYGYTF.

In its sample, this clonotype was seen many times. The CDR3 DNA reads TGTGCCAGCAGCAGGGAAGAGACCCAGTACTTC. Its translation is CASSREETQYF. The V and J genes are TRBV7-2 and TRBJ2-5; D is ambiguous. Trimming took 5 bases from V and 3 from J, leaving 4 bases between them. Germline lookup yields CDR1 SGHTA and CDR2 FQGNSA. The CDR3 covers 11 residues. Complete variable domain (other parts from reference TRBV7-2 and TRBJ2-5): GAGVSQSPSNKVTEKGKDVELRCDPISGHTALYWYRQSLGQGLEFLIYFQGNSAPDKSGLPSDRFSAERTGGSVSTLTIQRTQQEDSAVYLCASSREETQYFGPGTRLLVL.

The rearrangement joins TRBV20-1 to TRBJ2-1; D gene uncertain. Germline CDR1 is DFQATT and CDR2 is SNEGSKA (reference sequence). The V and J ends lost 3 bases and 4 bases respectively, with 7 bases between them. The length of the CDR3 is 12 residues. This chain's CDR3 is CSASAKYNEQFF. For the CDR3, the DNA is TGCAGTGCTAGTGCTAAATACAATGAGCAGTTCTTC.

This chain connects TRBV27 to TRBJ2-3; D assignment may be TRBD1 or TRBD2 (5 bases each). The CDR3 consists of 15 residues. Germline-derived CDR1 and CDR2 are MNHEY and SMNVEV (reference sequence). V was pared by 2 bases and J by 1 base, with 10 bases between. The CDR3 DNA reads TGTGCCAGCAGTTTAGGGGGACGCCGCACAGATACGCAGTATTTT. Translating it yields CASSLGGRRTDTQYF.

This clonotype was counted only a few times. CDR3 in amino acids: CAWSSEGLYEQYF. As DNA, the CDR3 is TGTGCCTGGAGTTCGGAGGGTCTCTACGAGCAGTACTTC. This chain joins TRBV30 and TRBJ2-7; weak D call: TRBD2 (6 bases). Germline CDR1 reads GTSNPN; CDR2 reads SVGIG (reference sequence). CDR3 length equals 13 residues. V was trimmed by 2 bases and J by 3 bases, leaving 11 bases between them. Based on the CDR3 plus reference TRBV30 and TRBJ2-7, the full variable domain is SQTIHQWPATLVQPVGSPLSLECTVEGTSNPNLYWYRQAAGRGLQLLFYSVGIGQISSEVPQNLSASRPQDRQFILSSKKLLLSDSGFYLCAWSSEGLYEQYFGPGTRLTVT.

This clonotype was seen only a few times. The rearrangement links TRBV3-1 to TRBJ1-4; no reliable D call. This CDR3 region has 16 residues. Germline V gene lookup returns CDR1 LGHDT and CDR2 YNNKEL (reference sequence). Trimming took off 0 bases at V and 5 bases at J, with 13 bases between the two ends. DNA of the CDR3: TGTGCCAGCAGCCAAGAAACGGGGATCGCGAATGAAAAACTGTTTTTT. Translating it yields CASSQETGIANEKLFF.

This chain joins TRBV10-3 and TRBJ1-5; no clear D. CDR3 length equals 12 residues. Germline lookup yields CDR1 ENHRY and CDR2 SYGVKD. V lost 4 bases, J lost 0 bases, and 1 base lay in between. Written as DNA, the CDR3 is TGTGCCATCAGTGTTAGCAATCAGCCCCAGCATTTT. It encodes CAISVSNQPQHF.